This TCR beta chain was sequenced for a study of beta chain features in type 1 diabetes. The study reverse transcribed the entire isolated RNA, so it sequenced expressed TCRB transcripts. Assay used: immunoSEQ multiplex PCR; TCRdb lists only in-frame clones, some missing. The data contain almost 350,000 clones, around 9% of them singletons. In its sample, this clone was seen a few times. Its antigen is unidentified. Study results and caveats: Small HLA sub-analyses could not settle whether HLA shapes TCRB rearrangement. Within each of all four CD4+ subsets, Type 1 diabetes patients had TCRB CDR3s that were moderately but significantly shorter.

The sequencing input was central memory CD4+ T cells from blood. The receptor's source is a man aged 30 to 45 with type 1 diabetes.

CDR3 protein: CASSLGRATDTQYF. CDR3 DNA sequence: TGTGCCAGCAGCTTGGGCAGGGCCACAGATACGCAGTATTTT. J is TRBJ2-3 and V is TRBV11-3; the D gene is possibly TRBD1 (5 bases). The V end lost 3 bases, the J end lost 2 bases, and 9 bases lay between the germline ends. In germline, CDR1 is SGHNT, CDR2 YENEEA. The CDR3 consists of 14 residues. Full variable domain (outside the CDR3, taken from reference TRBV11-3 and TRBJ2-3): EAGVVQSPRYKIIEKKQPVAFWCNPISGHNTLYWYLQNLGQGPELLIRYENEEAVDDSQLPKDRFSAERLKGVDSTLKIQPAELGDSAVYLCASSLGRATDTQYFGPGTRLTVL.